The rows below give T cell receptor beta chains drawn from one sample of a study of CD8 T cells in Susac syndrome. Each CDR3 protein is one row after TCRdb ran MiXCR on the immunoSEQ multiplex PCR reads. There are about 300,000 distinct CDR3 sequences in the sample; 75% to 85% occur only once, and approximately 0.2% lies in the top ten. Sequenced input: CD8+ T cells from PBMCs. These receptor sequences come from a human donor with multiple sclerosis. CDR3s include the opening cysteine and the closing phenylalanine or tryptophan.

j_gene | v_gene | CDR3aa
TRBJ1-4 | TRBV5-1 | CASSFTGGRLGAGEKLFF
TRBJ2-5 | TRBV14 | CASSPPPGTEGAETQYF
TRBJ2-1 | TRBV27 | CASSPPDRIEQFF
TRBJ1-4 | TRBV27 | CASRATGHNEKLFF
TRBJ2-7 | TRBV13 | CASSPGLAPEFEQYF
TRBJ2-7 | TRBV12-3/TRBV12-4 | CASSLLAGRGNYYEQYF
TRBJ2-7 | TRBV7-9 | CASSLPRDDEQYF
TRBJ2-1 | TRBV27 | CASSKGTSGIYNEQFF
TRBJ2-1 | TRBV7-9 | CASSYDSSYNEQFF
TRBJ2-1 | TRBV7-2 | CASSPSRGAYEQFF
TRBJ1-5 | TRBV30 | CAWSGIETGGNQPQHF
TRBJ2-7 | TRBV7-9 | CASSSTGASSYEQYF
TRBJ2-7 | TRBV5-4 | CASSFLSYEQYF
TRBJ2-1 | TRBV6-5 | CASSQRTAANEQFF
TRBJ2-1 | TRBV24-1 | CATSDRDRFGGSNEQFF
TRBJ2-5 | TRBV27 | CASSSFWDSQETQYF
TRBJ2-1 | TRBV29-1 | CSATQTFTYNEQFF
TRBJ2-1 | TRBV5-6 | CASSLWNLRDEQFF
TRBJ1-2 | TRBV5-1 | CASSATGNGYTF
TRBJ2-1 | TRBV7-9 | CASKPTASSGPYNEQFF
TRBJ2-1 | TRBV27 | CASSFLPKGRWEFF
TRBJ2-7 | TRBV29-1 | CSVLALGSYEQYF
TRBJ2-2 | TRBV7-9 | CASSLVTGGDTGELFF
TRBJ2-5 | TRBV28 | CASSLLKTTTETQYF
TRBJ1-2 | TRBV5-4 | CASKTGTGSNGYTF
TRBJ2-5 | TRBV27 | CASSLLGTQLQETQYF
TRBJ2-7 | TRBV4-3 | CASSQDWKTLPYEQYF
TRBJ1-2 | TRBV11-2 | CASSTPRDRYRGYTF
TRBJ2-1 | TRBV20-1 | CSAGTSGRADYNEQFF
TRBJ2-4 | TRBV5-4 | CASSPENSPKNIQYF
TRBJ2-3 | TRBV10-1 | CASSEVDRAEYQYF
TRBJ2-1 | TRBV10-3 | CAISESGSGRDEQFF
TRBJ1-1 | TRBV7-9 | CASSATILTRMNTEAFF
TRBJ1-2 | TRBV5-3 | CARSCWRDSWHGYTF
TRBJ2-7 | TRBV3-1 | CASSHGQGAYEQYF
TRBJ1-1 | TRBV18 | CASSPAVNTEAFF
TRBJ2-3 | TRBV28 | CASSNGGAGEYTDTQYF
TRBJ2-7 | TRBV11-2 | CASSLGLALSYEQYF
TRBJ1-1 | TRBV12-3/TRBV12-4 | CASSPTGWNTEAFF
TRBJ2-1 | TRBV6-1 | CAITADYNEQFF
TRBJ2-7 | TRBV15 | CATRTGGGYEQYF
TRBJ1-4 | TRBV7-8 | CASKGDPFEKLFF
TRBJ2-3 | TRBV20-1 | CSADRDRVMTDTQYF
TRBJ1-1 | TRBV7-2 | CASSLVHKIIEAFF
TRBJ2-1 | TRBV4-1 | CASSQHGPGNEQFF
TRBJ2-1 | TRBV11-2 | CASSLEGLAASSYNEQFF
TRBJ2-1 | TRBV12-3/TRBV12-4 | CASSFPQDQLNEQFF
TRBJ1-1 | TRBV30 | CAWSVHGDTEAFF
TRBJ2-1 | TRBV9 | CASSTGLALRDEQFF
TRBJ2-1 | TRBV11-2 | CASSSHPGGYNEQFF
TRBJ2-1 | TRBV29-1 | CSAEGASIRTNEQFF
TRBJ2-1 | TRBV5-6 | CASSSTNNNEQFF
TRBJ1-1 | TRBV11-2 | CASSPSQGPNTEAFF
TRBJ2-1 | TRBV4-1 | CASSQAWTSSYNEQFF
TRBJ2-1 | TRBV4-1 | CASSLDRPNEQFF